These 20 T cell receptor beta chains originate from one sample sequenced in a study of blood T cell repertoires in COVID-19. Sequencing used immunoSEQ multiplex PCR; TCRdb keeps in-frame clones, though not all of them. The sample gives a few hundred thousand clones, 90% of which show up once; 3.5% to 5% is in the top ten. The sequenced sample was PBMCs or T cells enriched from blood (not recorded which). All receptors derive from a woman in her late teens or twenties with acute COVID-19.

The CDR3 sequence: CASSQADGGTEAFF. The DNA of the CDR3 is TGTGCCAGCAGCCAAGCCGACGGGGGGACTGAAGCTTTCTTT. This chain connects TRBV3-1 (or the pseudogene TRBV3-2) to TRBJ1-1; D possibly corresponds to TRBD1 (5 bases). The germline V and J ends were trimmed by 1 base and 5 bases, with 11 bases remaining between them. This CDR3 comprises 14 residues. Germline lookup yields CDR1 LGHDT and CDR2 YNNKEL (reference sequence).

V is TRBV28 and J is TRBJ2-1, with TRBD2 as a possible D gene (5 bases). V lost 2 bases, J lost 0 bases, and 11 bases lay in between. CDR1 is MDHEN, CDR2 SYDVKM, per germline. The CDR3 extends over 16 amino acids. As DNA, the CDR3 is TGTGCCAGCAGTTTAAGAGGGAGCGGCTCCTACAATGAGCAGTTCTTC. Amino acids: CASSLRGSGSYNEQFF.

The rearrangement uses TRBV5-1 and TRBJ1-2; unclear D gene. The CDR3 consists of 12 residues. Deletions cut 1 base from V and 2 bases from J, with 3 bases between. In germline, CDR1 is SGHRS, CDR2 YFSETQ. CDR3 DNA: TGCGCCAGCAGCTTGTCAAACTATGGCTACACCTTC. The encoded protein is CASSLSNYGYTF.

The rearrangement uses TRBV5-1 and TRBJ2-7; 7 bases are shared with TRBD1. Trimming cost V 3 bases and J 3 bases; bases outside gene matches: 3. Germline V lookup: CDR1 SGHRS, CDR2 YFSETQ. The CDR3 length is 13 residues. The CDR3 nucleotides are TGCGCCAGCAGCTGGGGACAGTTCTACGAGCAGTACTTC. This gives the protein CASSWGQFYEQYF.

The V call is TRBV28, the J call TRBJ2-5; 11 bases are shared with TRBD2. The ends lost 4 bases at V and 2 bases at J; junction bases unmatched: 12. This CDR3 has 18 residues. Germline values: CDR1 MDHEN, CDR2 SYDVKM. Written as DNA, the CDR3 is TGTGCCAGCAGTTCCCCGGGACTAGCGGACTTAGTACAAGAGACCCAGTACTTC. This translates into CASSSPGLADLVQETQYF. Looking up the rest from reference TRBV28 and TRBJ2-5 gives the full variable domain: DVKVTQSSRYLVKRTGEKVFLECVQDMDHENMFWYRQDPGLGLRLIYFSYDVKMKEKGDIPEGYSVSREKKERFSLILESASTNQTSMYLCASSSPGLADLVQETQYFGPGTRLLVL.

This chain joins TRBV11-3 and TRBJ1-1; 10 bases agree with TRBD1. V gave up 5 bases and J gave up 4 bases; unmatched junction bases: 10. The CDR3 has 16 residues. Germline values: CDR1 SGHNT, CDR2 YENEEA. Written as DNA, the CDR3 is TGTGCCAGCAGCCCGTGGACAGGGGGAGACGGCACTGAAGCTTTCTTT. This gives the protein CASSPWTGGDGTEAFF.

The CDR3 nucleotides read TGTGCCAGCAGCCAAGAGGGACTGGTAGAGACCCAGTACTTC. Translated, it gives CASSQEGLVETQYF. The chain carries TRBV3-1 (or the pseudogene TRBV3-2) and TRBJ2-5; perhaps TRBD2 as D (6 bases). Germline CDR1 and CDR2: LGHDT and YNNKEL (reference sequence). The CDR3 runs to 14 residues. V lost 0 bases and J lost 4, with 9 bases in between.

The chain couples TRBV27 to TRBJ2-4; 7 bases are a match to TRBD1. J gave up 4 bases and V 6 bases, and 6 bases lay outside the gene matches. This CDR3 has 14 residues. Germline CDR1 MNHEY, CDR2 SMNVEV (reference sequence). The DNA for the CDR3 is TGTGCCAGCAGGCATCGACAGGGTAAAAACATTCAGTACTTC. This sequence encodes CASRHRQGKNIQYF.

This rearrangement joins TRBV11-1 to TRBJ2-5, with 7 bases identical to TRBD2. Germline CDR1 reads SGHAT; CDR2 reads FQDESV (reference sequence). CDR3 length equals 16 residues. V gave up 3 bases and J gave up 5 bases; unmatched junction bases: 12. Here the CDR3 reads CASSFRGEPPAETQYF. The CDR3 DNA reads TGTGCCAGCAGCTTTCGGGGGGAACCCCCCGCCGAGACCCAGTACTTC.

The CDR3 region is CASSERDPGQLNQPQHF. The DNA for the CDR3 is TGTGCCAGCAGTGAAAGGGACCCTGGACAGCTTAATCAGCCCCAGCATTTT. The chain combines TRBV2 with TRBJ1-5, with TRBD1 as a possible D gene (6 bases). Germline V gives CDR1 SNHLY, CDR2 FYNNEI. Trimming cost V 2 bases and J 4 bases, with 18 bases left between them. This CDR3 is 17 amino acids long.

This chain joins TRBV7-9 and TRBJ2-7, with D perhaps matching TRBD2 (5 bases). CDR3 size: 18 residues. V gave up 0 bases and J gave up 3 bases, with 21 bases separating them. Germline V lookup: CDR1 SEHNR, CDR2 FQNEAQ (reference sequence). The CDR3 DNA follows: TGTGCCAGCAGCTTAGCGGCCAACCCGGGATTGTCACACTACGAGCAGTACTTC. Residues: CASSLAANPGLSHYEQYF.

This chain links TRBV6-4 with TRBJ1-3, with unresolved D. This CDR3 is 16 amino acids long. Trimming took 2 bases from V and 0 from J, leaving 11 bases between them. Germline CDR1 MRHNA, CDR2 SNTAGT. The CDR3 sequence is CASSDGGLGSGNTIYF. CDR3 DNA sequence: TGTGCCAGCAGTGACGGCGGCCTCGGCTCTGGAAACACCATATATTTT.

The chain employs TRBV6-5 and TRBJ2-7; 8 bases are a match to TRBD1. The germline V gene encodes CDR1 MNHEY and CDR2 SVGAGI. The V gene end was trimmed by 10 bases and the J gene end by 7 bases; junction bases not matched to a gene: 9. This CDR3 contains 12 residues. For the CDR3, the DNA is TGTGCCACCCGCCGGGACAGGTGGGAGCAGTACTTC. This encodes CATRRDRWEQYF.

V usage is TRBV6-5 and J usage is TRBJ1-2, with 8 bases fitting TRBD1. The junction had 6 bases not matched to a gene; V was cut back by 6 bases and J by 6 bases. The CDR3 is 13 amino acids. CDR1 is MNHEY, CDR2 SVGAGI, per germline. The CDR3 DNA follows: TGTGCCAGCAGGCAGGGACAGGTGGATGGCTACACCTTC. It yields the protein CASRQGQVDGYTF.

The J gene is TRBJ1-2, the V gene TRBV5-6, with D tentatively TRBD1 (6 bases). The CDR3 consists of 12 residues. Germline CDR1 is SGHDT and CDR2 is YYEEEE. Trimming removed 4 bases from V and 6 bases from J, with 10 bases in between. This CDR3 reads CASSIGGNGYTF. CDR3 DNA sequence: TGTGCCAGCAGCATAGGGGGTAATGGCTACACCTTC.

This chain uses TRBV27 with TRBJ2-7; 11 bases are a match to TRBD2. V shed 5 bases and J 1 base; nucleotides not matched to a gene: 4. The CDR3 covers 15 residues. Germline-derived CDR1 and CDR2 are MNHEY and SMNVEV (reference sequence). The CDR3: CASSLRLAGSYEQYF. DNA of the CDR3: TGTGCCAGCAGTCTTCGACTAGCGGGATCCTACGAGCAGTACTTC.

This clone was observed a few times. The rearrangement joins TRBV6-5 to TRBJ1-2, with TRBD1 matching 9 bases. The CDR3 is 14 residues long. Germline values: CDR1 MNHEY, CDR2 SVGAGI. J lost 7 bases, V lost 0 bases, and 3 bases had no gene match. In nucleotides, the CDR3 is TGTGCCAGCAGTTACTCGACGACAGGGGGTGGCTACACCTTC. Amino acid sequence: CASSYSTTGGGYTF.

This clone has only one observation. The chain joins TRBV3-1 (or the pseudogene TRBV3-2) to TRBJ1-2; weak D call: TRBD1 (5 bases). V dropped 0 bases and J dropped 8 bases, with 19 bases sitting between them. The CDR3 sequence is 16 residues long. Germline lookup yields CDR1 LGHDT and CDR2 YNNKEL (reference sequence). The DNA of the CDR3 is TGTGCCAGCAGCCAAGAGGGGAAGGGGACTCACGGGGGCTACACCTTC. Amino acids: CASSQEGKGTHGGYTF.

The chain combines TRBV27 with TRBJ2-7; 7 nucleotides align to TRBD2. After removal of 3 bases from V and 3 bases from J, the junction contained 2 bases not matched to a gene. The CDR3 covers 13 residues. The germline CDR1 and CDR2 sequences are MNHEY and SMNVEV (reference sequence). The CDR3 nucleotides are TGTGCCAGCAGTTTTCGCGGGGGCTACGAGCAGTACTTC. Encoded protein: CASSFRGGYEQYF.

This clone has a single count. This sequence joins TRBV6-5 and TRBJ2-2, with D possibly being TRBD1 (6 bases). V was clipped by 2 bases and J by 3 bases, with 13 bases between them. The CDR3 is 16 amino acids. Germline V CDR1 and CDR2: MNHEY, SVGAGI. CDR3 DNA: TGTGCCAGCAGTTACGGGCACGCAGGGGACACCGGGGAGCTGTTTTTT. Its protein is CASSYGHAGDTGELFF.